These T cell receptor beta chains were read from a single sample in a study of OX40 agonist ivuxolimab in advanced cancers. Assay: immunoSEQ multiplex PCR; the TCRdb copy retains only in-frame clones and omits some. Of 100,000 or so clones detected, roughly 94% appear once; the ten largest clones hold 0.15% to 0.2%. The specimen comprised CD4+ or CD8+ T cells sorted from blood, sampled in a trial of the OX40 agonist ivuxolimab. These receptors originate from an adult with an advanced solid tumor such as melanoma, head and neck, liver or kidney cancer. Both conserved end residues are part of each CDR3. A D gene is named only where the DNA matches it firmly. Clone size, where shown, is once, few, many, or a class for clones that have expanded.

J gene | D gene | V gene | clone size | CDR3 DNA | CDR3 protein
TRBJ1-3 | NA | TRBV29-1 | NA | TGCAGCGTTGAGGACTTCGACTCTGGAAACACCATATATTTT | CSVEDFDSGNTIYF
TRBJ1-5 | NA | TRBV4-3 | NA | TGCGCCAGCAGCCAAGATCCCCAACGAGGATCCGTTAGCAATCAGCCCCAGCATTTT | CASSQDPQRGSVSNQPQHF
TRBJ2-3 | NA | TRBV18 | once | TGTGCCAGCTCAAGATCGGGACTCCTGATTACTAGCACAGATACGCAGTATTTT | CASSRSGLLITSTDTQYF
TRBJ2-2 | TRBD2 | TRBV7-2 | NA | TGTGCCAGCAGCTTTACTAGCGGGAGGCCCCGAGGGGCCGGGGAGCTGTTTTTT | CASSFTSGRPRGAGELFF
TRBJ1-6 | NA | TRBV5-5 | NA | TGTGCCAGCAGCTTGTATGACCTCCTGAGTTCACCCCTCCACTTT | CASSLYDLLSSPLHF
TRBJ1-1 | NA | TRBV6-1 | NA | TGTGCCAGCAGTTCCACACGGAACACTGAAGCTTTCTTT | CASSSTRNTEAFF
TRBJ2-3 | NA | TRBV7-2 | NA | TGTGCCAGCAGCTCTTCAGCCACAGATACGCAGTATTTT | CASSSSATDTQYF
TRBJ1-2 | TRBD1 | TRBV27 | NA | TGTGCCAGCAGTTTCGGGGACAGGGGTCACTATGGCTACACCTTC | CASSFGDRGHYGYTF
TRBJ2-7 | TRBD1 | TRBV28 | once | TGTGCCAGCGGCATTGGGACAGGGAGACCACCCTACGAGCAGTACTTC | CASGIGTGRPPYEQYF
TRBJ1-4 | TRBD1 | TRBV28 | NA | TGTGCCACGCGGGGGGACAGGTCGTATGAAAAACTGTTTTTT | CATRGDRSYEKLFF
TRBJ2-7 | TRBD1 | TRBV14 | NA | TGTGCCAGCAGCCAAGATCCGGGGACAGTCTCCTACGAGCAGTACTTC | CASSQDPGTVSYEQYF
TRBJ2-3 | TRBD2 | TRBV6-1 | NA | TGTGCCAGCAGTGAACAGGTAGCGGGGGTGGCAGATACGCAGTATTTT | CASSEQVAGVADTQYF
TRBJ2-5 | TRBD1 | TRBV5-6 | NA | TGTGCCAGCAGCCGAAGGGACAGGGGGTTGGAGACCCAGTACTTC | CASSRRDRGLETQYF
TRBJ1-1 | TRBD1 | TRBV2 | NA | TGTACCAGCAGCGGGACAGGGCGGAACACTGAAGCTTTCTTT | CTSSGTGRNTEAFF
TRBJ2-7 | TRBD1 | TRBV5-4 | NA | TGTGCCAGCAGCTTGGCCGGACAGGGGGTGTACGAGCAGTACTTC | CASSLAGQGVYEQYF
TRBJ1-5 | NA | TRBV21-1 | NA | TGTGCCAGCAGCAAGCCAGGGACAGGGGTTAGCAATCAGCCCCAGCATTTT | CASSKPGTGVSNQPQHF
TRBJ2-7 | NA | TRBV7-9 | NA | TGTGCCAGCAGCCTTACTTCGGGTAGGGCGGCCTACGAGCAGTACTTC | CASSLTSGRAAYEQYF
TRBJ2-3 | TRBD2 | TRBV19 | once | TGTGCCAGTAGTCTTTTCTCTTTTGCGGGAGGGAGCACAGATACGCAGTATTTT | CASSLFSFAGGSTDTQYF
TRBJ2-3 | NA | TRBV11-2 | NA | TGTGCCAGCAGCTCCAGCTTCAATACGCAGTATTTT | CASSSSFNTQYF
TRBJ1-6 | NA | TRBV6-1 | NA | TGTGCCAGCAGGGCGCAGGTGTGGGGGTATTCACCCCTCCACTTT | CASRAQVWGYSPLHF
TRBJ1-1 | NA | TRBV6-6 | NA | TGTGCCAGCAGTAGGGCGGCGGGCACTGAAGCTTTCTTT | CASSRAAGTEAFF
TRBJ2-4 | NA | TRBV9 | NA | TGTGCCAGCAGCCCCCGCGTGGCCTCGGCCAAAAACATTCAGTACTTC | CASSPRVASAKNIQYF
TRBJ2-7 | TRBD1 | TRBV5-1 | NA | TGCGCCAGCAGCTGGGGACAGGGGAAATACGAGCAGTACTTC | CASSWGQGKYEQYF
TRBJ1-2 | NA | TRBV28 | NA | TGTGCCAGCTCCCCCCGGGACTATGGCTACACCTTC | CASSPRDYGYTF
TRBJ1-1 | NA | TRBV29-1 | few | TGCAGCGTTGTTGTACTCGTGATGAACACTGAAGCTTTCTTT | CSVVVLVMNTEAFF
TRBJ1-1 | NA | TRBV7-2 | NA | TGTGCCAGCAGCTTAGCGGGGATTTACACTGAAGCTTTCTTT | CASSLAGIYTEAFF
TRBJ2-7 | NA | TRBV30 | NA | TGTGCCTGGAGTGTACGGCCAGGTTATACCTACGAGCAGTACTTC | CAWSVRPGYTYEQYF